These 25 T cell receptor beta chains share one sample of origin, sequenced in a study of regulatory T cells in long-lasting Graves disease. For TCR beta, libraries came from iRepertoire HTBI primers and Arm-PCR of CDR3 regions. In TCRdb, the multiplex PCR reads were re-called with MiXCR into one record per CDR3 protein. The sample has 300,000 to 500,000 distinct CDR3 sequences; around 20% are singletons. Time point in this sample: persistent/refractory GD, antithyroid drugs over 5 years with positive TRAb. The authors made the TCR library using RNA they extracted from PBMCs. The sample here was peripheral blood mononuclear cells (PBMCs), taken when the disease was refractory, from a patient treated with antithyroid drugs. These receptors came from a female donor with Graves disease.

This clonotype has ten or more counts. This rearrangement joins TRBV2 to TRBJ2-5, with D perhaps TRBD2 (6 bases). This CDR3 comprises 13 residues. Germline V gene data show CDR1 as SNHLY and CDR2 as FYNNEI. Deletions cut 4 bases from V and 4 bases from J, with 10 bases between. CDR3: CASSGGERETQYF. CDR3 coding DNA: TGTGCCAGCAGTGGGGGGGAACGAGAGACCCAGTACTTC.

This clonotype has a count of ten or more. The CDR3 DNA reads as TGTGCCACCAGCAGACGAAAGGGAGATGGCACTGAAGCTTTCTTT. Protein product: CATSRRKGDGTEAFF. The chain combines TRBV15 with TRBJ1-1; D remains unclear. CDR1 and CDR2 from the germline V gene are LNHNV and YYDKDF (reference sequence). V was trimmed by 2 bases and J by 4 bases, leaving 14 bases between them. The CDR3 is 15 residues long.

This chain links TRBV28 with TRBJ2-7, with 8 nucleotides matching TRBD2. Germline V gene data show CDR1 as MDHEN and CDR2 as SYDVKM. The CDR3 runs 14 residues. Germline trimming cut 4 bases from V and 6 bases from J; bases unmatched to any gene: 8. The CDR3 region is CASSSQTSGLEQYF. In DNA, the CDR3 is TGTGCCAGCAGTTCACAAACTAGCGGTCTCGAGCAGTACTTC.

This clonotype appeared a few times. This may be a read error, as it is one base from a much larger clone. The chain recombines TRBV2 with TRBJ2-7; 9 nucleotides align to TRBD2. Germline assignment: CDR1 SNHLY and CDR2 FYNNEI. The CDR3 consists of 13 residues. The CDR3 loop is CASAGGVSYKQYF. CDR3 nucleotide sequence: TGTGCCAGCGCGGGGGGGGTATCCTACAAGCAGTACTTC.

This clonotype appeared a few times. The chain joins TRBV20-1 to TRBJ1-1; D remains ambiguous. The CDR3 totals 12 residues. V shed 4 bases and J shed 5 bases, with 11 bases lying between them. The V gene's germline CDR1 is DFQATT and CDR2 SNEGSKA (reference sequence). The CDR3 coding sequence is TGCAGTGCTACGATCCTGGGGACTGAAGCTTTCTTT. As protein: CSATILGTEAFF.

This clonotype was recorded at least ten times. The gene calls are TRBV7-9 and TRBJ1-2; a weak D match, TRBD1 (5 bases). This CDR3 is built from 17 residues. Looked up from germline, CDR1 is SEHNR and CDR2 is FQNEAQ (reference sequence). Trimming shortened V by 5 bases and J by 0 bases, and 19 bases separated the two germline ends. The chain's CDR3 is CASSPSYQWTPNYGYTF. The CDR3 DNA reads TGTGCCAGCAGCCCGTCCTACCAGTGGACACCTAACTATGGCTACACCTTC.

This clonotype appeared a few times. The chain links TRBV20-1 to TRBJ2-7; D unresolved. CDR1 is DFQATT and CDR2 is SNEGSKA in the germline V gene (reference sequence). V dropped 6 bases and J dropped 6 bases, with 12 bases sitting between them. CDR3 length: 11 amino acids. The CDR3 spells CSASQGFEQYF. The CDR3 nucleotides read TGCAGTGCCTCGCAAGGGTTCGAGCAGTACTTC.

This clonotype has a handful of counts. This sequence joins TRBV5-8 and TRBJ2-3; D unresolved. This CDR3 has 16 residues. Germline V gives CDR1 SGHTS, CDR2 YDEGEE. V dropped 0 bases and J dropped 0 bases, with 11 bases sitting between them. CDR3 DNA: TGTGCCAGCAGCTTGGCGTCTATCGGGAGCACAGATACGCAGTATTTT. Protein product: CASSLASIGSTDTQYF.

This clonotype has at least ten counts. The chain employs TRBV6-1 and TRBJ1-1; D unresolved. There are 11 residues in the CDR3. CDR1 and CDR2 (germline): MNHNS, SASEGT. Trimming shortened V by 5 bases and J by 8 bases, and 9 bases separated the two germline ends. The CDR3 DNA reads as TGTGCCAGCAGTCCGACAAGGGAAGCTTTCTTT. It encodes CASSPTREAFF.

CDR3: CASSLSPYSNQPQHF. CDR3 nucleotides: TGTGCCAGCAGTTTATCCCCTTATAGCAATCAGCCCCAGCATTTT. V and J are TRBV27 and TRBJ1-5; D unclear. The CDR3 extends over 15 amino acids. CDR1 is MNHEY and CDR2 is SMNVEV in the germline V gene (reference sequence). V was pared by 0 bases and J by 0 bases, with 6 bases between.

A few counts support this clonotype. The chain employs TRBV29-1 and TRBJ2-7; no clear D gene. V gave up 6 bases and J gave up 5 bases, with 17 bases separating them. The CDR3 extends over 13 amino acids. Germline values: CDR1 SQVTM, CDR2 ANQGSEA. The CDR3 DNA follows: TGCAGCGTGGAGAACAGCTCCTGGGACGAGCAGTACTTC. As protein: CSVENSSWDEQYF.

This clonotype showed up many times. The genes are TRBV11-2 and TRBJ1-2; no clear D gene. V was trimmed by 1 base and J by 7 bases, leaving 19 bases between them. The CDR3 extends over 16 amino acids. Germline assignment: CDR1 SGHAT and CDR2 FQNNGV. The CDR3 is CASSLGSFVSTSGYTF. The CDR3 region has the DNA TGTGCCAGCAGCTTAGGATCCTTTGTAAGCACTAGTGGCTACACCTTC.

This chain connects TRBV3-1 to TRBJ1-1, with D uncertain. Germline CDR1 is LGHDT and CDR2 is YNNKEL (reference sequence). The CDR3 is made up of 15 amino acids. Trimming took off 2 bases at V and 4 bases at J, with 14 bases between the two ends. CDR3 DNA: TGTGCCAGCAGCCAATTCCAAGGGTTGGCCACTGAAGCTTTCTTT. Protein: CASSQFQGLATEAFF.

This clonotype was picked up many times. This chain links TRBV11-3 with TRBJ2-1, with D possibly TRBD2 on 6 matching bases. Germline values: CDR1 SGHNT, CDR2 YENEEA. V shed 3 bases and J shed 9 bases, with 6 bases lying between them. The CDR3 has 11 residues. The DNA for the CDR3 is TGTGCCAGCAGCTTCGGGGGTGAGCAGTTCTTC. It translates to CASSFGGEQFF.

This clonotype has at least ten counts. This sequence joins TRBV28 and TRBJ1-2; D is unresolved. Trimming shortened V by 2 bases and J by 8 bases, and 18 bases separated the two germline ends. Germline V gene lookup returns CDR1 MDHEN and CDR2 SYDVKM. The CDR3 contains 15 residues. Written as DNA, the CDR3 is TGTGCCAGCAGTTTAGGTGGAGGGCGCCTAGGAGGCTACACCTTC. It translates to CASSLGGGRLGGYTF.

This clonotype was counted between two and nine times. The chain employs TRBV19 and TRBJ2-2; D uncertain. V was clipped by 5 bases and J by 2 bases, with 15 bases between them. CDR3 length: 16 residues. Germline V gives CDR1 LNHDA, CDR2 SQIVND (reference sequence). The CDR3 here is CASSPVMTLNTGELFF. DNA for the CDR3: TGTGCCAGTAGTCCCGTGATGACTTTAAACACCGGGGAGCTGTTTTTT. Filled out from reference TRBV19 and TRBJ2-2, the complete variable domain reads DGGITQSPKYLFRKEGQNVTLSCEQNLNHDAMYWYRQDPGQGLRLIYYSQIVNDFQKGDIAEGYSVSREKKESFPLTVTSAQKNPTAFYLCASSPVMTLNTGELFFGEGSRLTVL.

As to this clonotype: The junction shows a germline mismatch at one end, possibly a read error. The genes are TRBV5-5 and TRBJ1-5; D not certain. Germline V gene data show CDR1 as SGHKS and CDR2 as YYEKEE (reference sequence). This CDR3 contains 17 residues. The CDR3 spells CASSLGLGSGSNQPQHF. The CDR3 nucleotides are TGCGCCAGCAGCTTGGGTCTCGGCAGCGGTAGCAATCAGCCCCAGCATTTT.

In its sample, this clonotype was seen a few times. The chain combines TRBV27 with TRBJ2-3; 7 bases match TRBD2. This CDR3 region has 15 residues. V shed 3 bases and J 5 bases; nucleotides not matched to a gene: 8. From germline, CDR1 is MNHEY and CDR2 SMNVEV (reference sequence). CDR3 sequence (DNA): TGTGCCAGCAGTTTGGGTAGCGGGTTTGGAGATACGCAGTATTTT. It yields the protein CASSLGSGFGDTQYF.

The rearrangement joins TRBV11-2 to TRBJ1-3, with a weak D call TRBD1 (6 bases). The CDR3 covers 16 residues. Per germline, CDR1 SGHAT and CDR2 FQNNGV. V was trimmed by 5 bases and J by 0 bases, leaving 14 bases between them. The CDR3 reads CASSTPGQDSGNTIYF. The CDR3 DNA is TGTGCCAGCAGCACTCCGGGACAAGACTCTGGAAACACCATATATTTT.

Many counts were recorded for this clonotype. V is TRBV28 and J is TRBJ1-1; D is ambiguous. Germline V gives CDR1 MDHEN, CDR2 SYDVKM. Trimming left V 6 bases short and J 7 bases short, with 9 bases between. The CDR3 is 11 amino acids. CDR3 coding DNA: TGTGCCAGCAGCTTAGAAGTTGAAGCTTTCTTT. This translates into CASSLEVEAFF.

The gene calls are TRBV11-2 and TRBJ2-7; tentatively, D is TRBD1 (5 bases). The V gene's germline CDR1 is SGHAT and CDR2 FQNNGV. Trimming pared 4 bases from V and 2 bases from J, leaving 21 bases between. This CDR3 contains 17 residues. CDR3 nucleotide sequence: TGTGCCAGCAGCTCACCCCGGTGGCTCCAGGGTCCCTACGAGCAGTACTTC. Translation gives CASSSPRWLQGPYEQYF.

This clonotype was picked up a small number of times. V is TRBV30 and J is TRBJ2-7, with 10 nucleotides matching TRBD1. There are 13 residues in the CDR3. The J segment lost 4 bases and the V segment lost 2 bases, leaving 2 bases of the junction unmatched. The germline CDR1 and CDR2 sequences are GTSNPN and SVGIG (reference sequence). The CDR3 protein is CAWSQDRGYEQYF. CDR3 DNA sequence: TGTGCCTGGAGTCAGGACAGGGGGTACGAGCAGTACTTC.

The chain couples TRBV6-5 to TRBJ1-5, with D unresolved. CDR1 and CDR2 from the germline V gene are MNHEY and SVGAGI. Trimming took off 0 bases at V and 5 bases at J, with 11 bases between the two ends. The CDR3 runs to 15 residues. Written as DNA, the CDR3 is TGTGCCAGCAGTTACTCGATGGGGTTCGATCAGCCCCAGCATTTT. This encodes CASSYSMGFDQPQHF.

The CDR3 loop reads CASTETSSYNSPLHF. The CDR3 DNA sequence: TGTGCCAGCACCGAGACTAGCTCCTATAATTCACCCCTCCACTTT. The chain combines TRBV6-1 with TRBJ1-6, with no clear D. Germline values: CDR1 MNHNS, CDR2 SASEGT. V lost 7 bases and J lost 0, with 10 bases in between. The CDR3 spans 15 residues.

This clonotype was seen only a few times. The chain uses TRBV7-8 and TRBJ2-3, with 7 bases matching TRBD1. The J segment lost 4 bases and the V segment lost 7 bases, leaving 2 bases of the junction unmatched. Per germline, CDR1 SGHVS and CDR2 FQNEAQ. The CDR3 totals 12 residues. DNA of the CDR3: TGTGCCAGCACAGGGGGAGCAGATACGCAGTATTTT. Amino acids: CASTGGADTQYF. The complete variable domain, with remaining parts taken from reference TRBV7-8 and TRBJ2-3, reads GAGVSQSPRYKVAKRGQDVALRCDPISGHVSLFWYQQALGQGPEFLTYFQNEAQLDKSGLPSDRFFAERPEGSVSTLKIQRTQQEDSAVYLCASTGGADTQYFGPGTRLTVL.